Given below is one T cell receptor beta chain in context. No conserved phenylalanine or tryptophan is present at the end of the CDR3, so a read error is the likely explanation. The lymph nodes were axillary draining lymph nodes from breast cancer patients. V was clipped by 8 bases and J by 7 bases; unmatched bases: 10. CDR1 MDHEN and CDR2 SYDVKM come from the germline V gene. The CDR3 runs to 15 residues. The data are from a study of breast tumors, draining lymph nodes, adjacent tissues. A single record per CDR3 protein comes from TCRdb applying MiXCR to the multiplex PCR reads. This repertoire shows 130,000 or so distinct CDR3 sequences, under 25% found once; its top ten account for roughly 2.7%.

V and J are TRBV28 and TRBJ2-7; 14 bases agree with TRBD2. The clonotype comes from a female donor with breast cancer. Some clones in this sample may be carry-over from other donors' samples. The sequencing sample was made of axillary lymph node tissue. The DNA for the CDR3 is TGTGCCAGCCGGGGACTAGCGGGAGATTTGGGGGAGCAGTACTTG. It encodes CASRGLAGDLGEQYL.